This T cell receptor (beta chain) was sequenced during a study of shared T cell receptors in the human thymus. Generated by immunoSEQ multiplex PCR, the TCRdb table keeps only in-frame clones and is missing some. The sample carries 700,000 to 750,000 clones, approximately 85% recorded once. With 0 bases removed from V and 0 bases from J, the gap between germline ends came to 18 bases. CDR1 and CDR2 (germline): SGHRS, YFSETQ. This CDR3 has 19 residues. These data were likewise used in another study, on human thymus T cells. This second study notes: Usage of V and J genes appeared biased in thymic and blood repertoires.

The TCR comes from a girl under two years old with a congenital heart defect. Material: thymocytes. This chain links TRBV5-1 with TRBJ1-4; D gene uncertain. DNA of the CDR3: TGCGCCAGCAGCTTGGATTTTGCAGTAACGGGTACAACTAATGAAAAACTGTTTTTT. Its translation is CASSLDFAVTGTTNEKLFF.